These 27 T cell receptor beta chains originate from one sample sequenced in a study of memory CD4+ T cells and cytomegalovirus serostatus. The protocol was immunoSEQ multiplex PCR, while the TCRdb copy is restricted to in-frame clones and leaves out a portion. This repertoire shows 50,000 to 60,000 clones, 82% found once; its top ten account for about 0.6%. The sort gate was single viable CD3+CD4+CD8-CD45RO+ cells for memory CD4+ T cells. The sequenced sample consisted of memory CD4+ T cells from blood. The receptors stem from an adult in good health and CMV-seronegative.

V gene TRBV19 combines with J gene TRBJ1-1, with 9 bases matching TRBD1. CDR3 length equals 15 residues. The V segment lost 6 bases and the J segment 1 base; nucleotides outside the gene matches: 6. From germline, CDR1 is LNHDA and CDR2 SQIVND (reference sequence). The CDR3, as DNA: TGTGCCAGTAGCCCACCGGGACAGGGGAACACTGAAGCTTTCTTT. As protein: CASSPPGQGNTEAFF.

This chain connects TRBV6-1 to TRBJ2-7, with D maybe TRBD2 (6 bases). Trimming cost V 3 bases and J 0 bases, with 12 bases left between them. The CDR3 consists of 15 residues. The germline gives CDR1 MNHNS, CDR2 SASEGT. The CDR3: CASSEGIGGSYEQYF. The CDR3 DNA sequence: TGTGCCAGCAGTGAGGGGATCGGGGGCTCCTACGAGCAGTACTTC.

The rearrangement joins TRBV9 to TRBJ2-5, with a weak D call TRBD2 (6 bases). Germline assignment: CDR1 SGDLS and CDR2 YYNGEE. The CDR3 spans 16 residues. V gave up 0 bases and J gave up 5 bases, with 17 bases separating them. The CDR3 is CASSVGGRGPRETQYF. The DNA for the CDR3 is TGTGCCAGCAGCGTAGGTGGGCGGGGCCCCCGGGAGACCCAGTACTTC.

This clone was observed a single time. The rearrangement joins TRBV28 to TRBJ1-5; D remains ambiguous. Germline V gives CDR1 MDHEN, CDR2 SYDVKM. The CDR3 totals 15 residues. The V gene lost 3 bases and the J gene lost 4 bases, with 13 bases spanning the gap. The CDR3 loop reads CASSFSGLINQPQHF. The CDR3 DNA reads TGTGCCAGCAGTTTTAGTGGTTTGATTAATCAGCCCCAGCATTTT.

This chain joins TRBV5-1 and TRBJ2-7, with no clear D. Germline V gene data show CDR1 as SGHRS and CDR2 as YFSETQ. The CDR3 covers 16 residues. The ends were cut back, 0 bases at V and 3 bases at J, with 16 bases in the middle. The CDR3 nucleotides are TGCGCCAGCAGCTTGGTGCGAGCAGTGTCCCTCTACGAGCAGTACTTC. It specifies CASSLVRAVSLYEQYF.

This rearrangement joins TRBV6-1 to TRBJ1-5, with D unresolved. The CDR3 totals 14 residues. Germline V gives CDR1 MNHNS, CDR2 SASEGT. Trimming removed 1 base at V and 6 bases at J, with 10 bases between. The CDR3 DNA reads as TGTGCCAGCAGTGAAGGGTTGGTTGCTCAGCCCCAGCATTTT. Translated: CASSEGLVAQPQHF.

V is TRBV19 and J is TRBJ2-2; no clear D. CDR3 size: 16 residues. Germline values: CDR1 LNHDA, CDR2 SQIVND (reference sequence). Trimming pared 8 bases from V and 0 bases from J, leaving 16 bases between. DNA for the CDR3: TGTGCCAGTGGCCGACAAGAGGTCGCGAACACCGGGGAGCTGTTTTTT. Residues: CASGRQEVANTGELFF.

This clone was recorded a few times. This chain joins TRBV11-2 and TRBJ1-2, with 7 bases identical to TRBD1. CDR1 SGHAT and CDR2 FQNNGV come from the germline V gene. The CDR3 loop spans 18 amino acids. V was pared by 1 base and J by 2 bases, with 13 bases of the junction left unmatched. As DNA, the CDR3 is TGTGCCAGCAGCTTAGGACGGCTCCGGGACAGATCAAACTATGGCTACACCTTC. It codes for CASSLGRLRDRSNYGYTF.

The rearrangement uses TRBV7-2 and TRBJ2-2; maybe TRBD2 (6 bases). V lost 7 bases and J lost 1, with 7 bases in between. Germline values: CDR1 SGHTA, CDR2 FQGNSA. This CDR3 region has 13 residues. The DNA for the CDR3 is TGTGCCAGCAAAGCGGGGAACACCGGGGAGCTGTTTTTT. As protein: CASKAGNTGELFF.

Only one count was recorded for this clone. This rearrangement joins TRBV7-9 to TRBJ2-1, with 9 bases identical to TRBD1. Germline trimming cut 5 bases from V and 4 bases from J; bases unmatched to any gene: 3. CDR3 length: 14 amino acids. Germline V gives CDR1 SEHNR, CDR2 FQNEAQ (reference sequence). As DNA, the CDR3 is TGTGCCAGCAGCGCGACAGGGGGGTACAATGAGCAGTTCTTC. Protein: CASSATGGYNEQFF.

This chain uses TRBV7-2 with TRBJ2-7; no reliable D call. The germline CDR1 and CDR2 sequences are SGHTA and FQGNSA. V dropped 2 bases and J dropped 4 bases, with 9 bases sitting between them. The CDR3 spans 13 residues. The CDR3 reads CASSLTPKYEQYF. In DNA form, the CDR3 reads TGTGCCAGCAGCTTAACCCCCAAGTACGAGCAGTACTTC.

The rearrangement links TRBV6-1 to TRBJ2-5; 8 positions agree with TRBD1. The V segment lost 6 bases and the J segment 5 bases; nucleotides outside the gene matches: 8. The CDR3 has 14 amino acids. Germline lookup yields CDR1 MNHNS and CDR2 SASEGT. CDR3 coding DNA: TGTGCCAGCAGCTTAGACAGGGGAAGGGAGACCCAGTACTTC. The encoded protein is CASSLDRGRETQYF.

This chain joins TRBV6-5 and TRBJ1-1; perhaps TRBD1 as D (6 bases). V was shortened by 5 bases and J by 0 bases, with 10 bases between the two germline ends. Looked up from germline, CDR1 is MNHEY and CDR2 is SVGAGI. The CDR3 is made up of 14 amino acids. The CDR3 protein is CASSKGGMNTEAFF. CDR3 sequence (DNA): TGTGCCAGCAGTAAGGGGGGTATGAACACTGAAGCTTTCTTT.

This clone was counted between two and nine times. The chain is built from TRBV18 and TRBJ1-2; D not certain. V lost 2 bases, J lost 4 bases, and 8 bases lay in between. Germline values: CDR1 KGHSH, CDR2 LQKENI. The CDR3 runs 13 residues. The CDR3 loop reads CASSPGWSYGYTF. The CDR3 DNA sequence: TGTGCCAGCTCACCAGGCTGGTCCTATGGCTACACCTTC.

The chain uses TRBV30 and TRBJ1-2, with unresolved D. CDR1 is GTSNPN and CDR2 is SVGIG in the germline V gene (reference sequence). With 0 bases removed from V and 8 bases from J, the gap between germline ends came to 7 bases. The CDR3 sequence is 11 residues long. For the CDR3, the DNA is TGTGCCTGGAGTGTAGATCTGGGCTACACCTTC. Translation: CAWSVDLGYTF.

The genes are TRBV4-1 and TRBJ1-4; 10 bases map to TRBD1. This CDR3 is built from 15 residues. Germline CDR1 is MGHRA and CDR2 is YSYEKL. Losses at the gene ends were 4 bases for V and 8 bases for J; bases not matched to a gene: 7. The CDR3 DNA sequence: TGCGCCAGCAGCCGGGACCCGGGACAGGGGGAAAAACTGTTTTTT. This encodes CASSRDPGQGEKLFF.

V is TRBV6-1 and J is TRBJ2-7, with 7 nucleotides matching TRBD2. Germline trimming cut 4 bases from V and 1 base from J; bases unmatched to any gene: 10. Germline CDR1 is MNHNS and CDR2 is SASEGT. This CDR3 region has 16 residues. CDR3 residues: CASSGERGYDSYEQYF. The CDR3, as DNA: TGTGCCAGCAGTGGGGAGCGGGGATACGATTCCTACGAGCAGTACTTC.

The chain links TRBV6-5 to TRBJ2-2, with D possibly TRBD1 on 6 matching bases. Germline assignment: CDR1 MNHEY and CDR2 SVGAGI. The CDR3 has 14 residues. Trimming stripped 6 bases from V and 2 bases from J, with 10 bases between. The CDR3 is CASRVDRNTGELFF. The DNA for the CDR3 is TGTGCCAGCAGGGTGGACAGAAACACCGGGGAGCTGTTTTTT.

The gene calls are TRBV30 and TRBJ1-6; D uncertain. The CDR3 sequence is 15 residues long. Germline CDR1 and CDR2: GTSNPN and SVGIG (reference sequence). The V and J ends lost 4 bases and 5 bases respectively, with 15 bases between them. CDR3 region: CAWNLNGIDNSPLHF. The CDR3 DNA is TGTGCCTGGAACCTAAATGGGATCGATAATTCACCCCTCCACTTT.

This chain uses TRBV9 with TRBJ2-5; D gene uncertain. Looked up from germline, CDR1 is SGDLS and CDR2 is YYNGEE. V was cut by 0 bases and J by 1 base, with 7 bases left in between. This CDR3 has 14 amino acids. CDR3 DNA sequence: TGTGCCAGCAGCGTAGGCCTCGGCCAAGAGACCCAGTACTTC. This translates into CASSVGLGQETQYF.

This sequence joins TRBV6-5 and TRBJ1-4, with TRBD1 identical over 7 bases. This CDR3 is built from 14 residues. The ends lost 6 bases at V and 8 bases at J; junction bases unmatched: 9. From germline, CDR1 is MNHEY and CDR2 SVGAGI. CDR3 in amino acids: CASRPTGTGEKLFF. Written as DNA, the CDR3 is TGTGCCAGCAGACCGACAGGGACCGGGGAAAAACTGTTTTTT.

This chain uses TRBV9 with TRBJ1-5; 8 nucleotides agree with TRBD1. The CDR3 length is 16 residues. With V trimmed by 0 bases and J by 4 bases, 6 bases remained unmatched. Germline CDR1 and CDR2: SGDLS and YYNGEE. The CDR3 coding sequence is TGTGCCAGCAGCGTAGGTTCAGGGGGCGGTAATCAGCCCCAGCATTTT. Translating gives CASSVGSGGGNQPQHF. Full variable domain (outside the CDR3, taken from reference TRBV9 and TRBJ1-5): DSGVTQTPKHLITATGQRVTLRCSPRSGDLSVYWYQQSLDQGLQFLIQYYNGEERAKGNILERFSAQQFPDLHSELNLSSLELGDSALYFCASSVGSGGGNQPQHFGDGTRLSIL.

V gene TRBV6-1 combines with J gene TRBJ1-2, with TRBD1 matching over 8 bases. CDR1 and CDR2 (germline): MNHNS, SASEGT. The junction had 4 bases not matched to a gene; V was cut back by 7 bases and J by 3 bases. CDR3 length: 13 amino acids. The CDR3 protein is CASTMTGDYGYTF. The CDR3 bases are TGTGCCAGCACCATGACAGGGGACTATGGCTACACCTTC.

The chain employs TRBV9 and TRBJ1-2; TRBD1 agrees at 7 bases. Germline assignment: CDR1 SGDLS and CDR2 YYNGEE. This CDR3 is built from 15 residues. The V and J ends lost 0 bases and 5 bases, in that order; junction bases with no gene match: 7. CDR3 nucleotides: TGTGCCAGCAGCGTAGGGGGACTACAGGGGTATGGCTACACCTTC. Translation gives CASSVGGLQGYGYTF.

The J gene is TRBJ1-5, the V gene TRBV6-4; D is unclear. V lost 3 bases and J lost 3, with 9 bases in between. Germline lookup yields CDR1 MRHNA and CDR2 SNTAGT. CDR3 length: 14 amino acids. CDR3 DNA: TGTGCCAGCAGTGAGACGGCCTACAATCAGCCCCAGCATTTT. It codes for CASSETAYNQPQHF.

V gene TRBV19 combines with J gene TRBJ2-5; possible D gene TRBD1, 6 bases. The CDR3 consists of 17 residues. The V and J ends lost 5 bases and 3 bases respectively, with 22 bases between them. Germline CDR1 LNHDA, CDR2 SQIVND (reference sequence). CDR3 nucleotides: TGTGCCAGTAGTTTGCTGGGGACACTTACCGGGGAAGAGACCCAGTACTTC. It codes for CASSLLGTLTGEETQYF. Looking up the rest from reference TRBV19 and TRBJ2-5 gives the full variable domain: DGGITQSPKYLFRKEGQNVTLSCEQNLNHDAMYWYRQDPGQGLRLIYYSQIVNDFQKGDIAEGYSVSREKKESFPLTVTSAQKNPTAFYLCASSLLGTLTGEETQYFGPGTRLLVL.

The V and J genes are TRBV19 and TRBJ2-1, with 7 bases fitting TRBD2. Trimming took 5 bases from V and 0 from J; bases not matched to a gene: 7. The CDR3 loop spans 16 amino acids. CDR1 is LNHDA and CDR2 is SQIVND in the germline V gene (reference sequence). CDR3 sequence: CASSGGGGSSYNEQFF. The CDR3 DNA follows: TGTGCCAGTAGTGGAGGCGGGGGAAGCTCCTACAATGAGCAGTTCTTC.